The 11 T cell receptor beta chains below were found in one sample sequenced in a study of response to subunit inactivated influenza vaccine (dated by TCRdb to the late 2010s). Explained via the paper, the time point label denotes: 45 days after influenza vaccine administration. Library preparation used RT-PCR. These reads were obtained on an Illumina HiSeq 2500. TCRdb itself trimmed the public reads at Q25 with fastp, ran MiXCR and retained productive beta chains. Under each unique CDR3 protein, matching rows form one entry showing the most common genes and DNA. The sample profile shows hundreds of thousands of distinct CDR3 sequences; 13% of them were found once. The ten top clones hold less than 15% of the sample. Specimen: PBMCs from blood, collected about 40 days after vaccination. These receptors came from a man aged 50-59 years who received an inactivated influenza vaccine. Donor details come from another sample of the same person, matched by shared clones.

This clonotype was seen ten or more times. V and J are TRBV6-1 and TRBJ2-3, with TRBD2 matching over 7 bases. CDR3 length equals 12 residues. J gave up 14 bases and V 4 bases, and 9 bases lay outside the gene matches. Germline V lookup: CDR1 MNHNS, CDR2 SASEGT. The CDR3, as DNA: TGTGCCAGCAGTGGCGGGGGTTTCTCCCCGTATTTT. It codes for CASSGGGFSPYF.

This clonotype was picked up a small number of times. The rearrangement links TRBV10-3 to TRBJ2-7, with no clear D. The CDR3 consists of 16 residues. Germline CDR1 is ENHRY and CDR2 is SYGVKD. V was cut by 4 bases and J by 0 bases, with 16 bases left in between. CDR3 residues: CAISVSGAQSSYEQYF. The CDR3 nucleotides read TGTGCCATCAGTGTTTCAGGAGCTCAAAGCTCCTACGAGCAGTACTTC.

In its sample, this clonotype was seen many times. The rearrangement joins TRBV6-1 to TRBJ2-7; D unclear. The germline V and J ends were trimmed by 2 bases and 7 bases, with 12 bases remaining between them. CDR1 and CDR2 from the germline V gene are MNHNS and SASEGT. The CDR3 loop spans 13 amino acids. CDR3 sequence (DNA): TGTGCCAGCAGTGAAATCCCCCTAGGAGAGCAGTACTTC. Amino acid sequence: CASSEIPLGEQYF.

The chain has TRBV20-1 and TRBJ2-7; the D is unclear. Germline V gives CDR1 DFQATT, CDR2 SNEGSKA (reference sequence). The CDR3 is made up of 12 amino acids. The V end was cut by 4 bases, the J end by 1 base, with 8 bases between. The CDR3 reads CSATDGSYEQYF. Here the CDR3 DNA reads TGCAGTGCTACTGACGGGTCCTACGAGCAGTACTTC.

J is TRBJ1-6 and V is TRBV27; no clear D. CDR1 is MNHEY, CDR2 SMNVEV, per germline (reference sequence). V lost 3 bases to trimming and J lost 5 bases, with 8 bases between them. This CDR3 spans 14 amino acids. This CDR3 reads CASSFLQNNSPLHF. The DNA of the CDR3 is TGTGCCAGCAGTTTCTTACAGAATAATTCACCCCTCCACTTT.

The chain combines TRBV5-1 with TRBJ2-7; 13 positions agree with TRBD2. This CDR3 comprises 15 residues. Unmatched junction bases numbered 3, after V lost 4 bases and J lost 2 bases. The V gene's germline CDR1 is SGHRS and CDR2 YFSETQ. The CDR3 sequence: CASSMGTSGAYEQYF. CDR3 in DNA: TGCGCCAGCAGCATGGGGACTAGCGGGGCCTACGAGCAGTACTTC.

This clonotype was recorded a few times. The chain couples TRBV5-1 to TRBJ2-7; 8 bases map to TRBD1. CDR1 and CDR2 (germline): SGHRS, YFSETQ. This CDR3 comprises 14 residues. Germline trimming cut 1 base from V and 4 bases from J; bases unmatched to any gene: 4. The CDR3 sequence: CASSLQGARYEQYF. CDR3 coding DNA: TGCGCCAGCAGCTTGCAGGGGGCGCGGTACGAGCAGTACTTC.

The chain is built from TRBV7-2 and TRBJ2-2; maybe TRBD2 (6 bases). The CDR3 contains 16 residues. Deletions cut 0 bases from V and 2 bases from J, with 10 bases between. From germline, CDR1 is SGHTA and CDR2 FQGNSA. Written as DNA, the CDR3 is TGTGCCAGCAGCTTAGCGCGGGGACGAAACACCGGGGAGCTGTTTTTT. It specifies CASSLARGRNTGELFF.

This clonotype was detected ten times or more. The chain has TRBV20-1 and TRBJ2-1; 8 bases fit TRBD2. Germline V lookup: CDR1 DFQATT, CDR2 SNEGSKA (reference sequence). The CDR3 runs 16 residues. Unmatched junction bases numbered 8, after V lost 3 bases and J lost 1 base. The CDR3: CSASPQGLGSYNEQFF. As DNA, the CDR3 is TGCAGTGCTAGCCCTCAGGGACTAGGGTCCTACAATGAGCAGTTCTTC.

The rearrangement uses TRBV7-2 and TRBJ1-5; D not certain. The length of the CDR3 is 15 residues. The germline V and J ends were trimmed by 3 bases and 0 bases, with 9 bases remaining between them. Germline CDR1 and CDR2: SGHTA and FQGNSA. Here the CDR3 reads CASSFLANSNQPQHF. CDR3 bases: TGTGCCAGCAGCTTTCTGGCGAATAGCAATCAGCCCCAGCATTTT. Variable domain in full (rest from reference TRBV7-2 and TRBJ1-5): GAGVSQSPSNKVTEKGKDVELRCDPISGHTALYWYRQSLGQGLEFLIYFQGNSAPDKSGLPSDRFSAERTGGSVSTLTIQRTQQEDSAVYLCASSFLANSNQPQHFGDGTRLSIL.

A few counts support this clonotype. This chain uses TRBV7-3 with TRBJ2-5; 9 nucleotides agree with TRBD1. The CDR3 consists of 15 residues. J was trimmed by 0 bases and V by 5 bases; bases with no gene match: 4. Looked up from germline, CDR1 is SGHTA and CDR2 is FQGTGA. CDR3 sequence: CASSRQGGNQETQYF. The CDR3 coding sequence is TGTGCCAGCAGCCGACAGGGGGGGAACCAAGAGACCCAGTACTTC.